A single sample is the source of the 18 T cell receptor beta chains below, sequenced in a study of OX40 agonist ivuxolimab in advanced cancers. Sequencing was performed with immunoSEQ multiplex PCR; in TCRdb, only in-frame clones are kept and a portion is missing. The data show over 80,000 clones, around 85% seen once. Sequences were derived from CD4+ or CD8+ T cells sorted from blood, sampled in a trial of the OX40 agonist ivuxolimab. The receptors shown here come from an adult with an advanced solid tumor such as melanoma, head and neck, liver or kidney cancer.

The genes are TRBV5-1 and TRBJ1-2; no definite D call. V lost 0 bases to trimming and J lost 4 bases, with 16 bases between them. Germline lookup yields CDR1 SGHRS and CDR2 YFSETQ. The CDR3 contains 16 residues. The CDR3 sequence is CASSLAPTSSGYGYTF. CDR3 coding DNA: TGCGCCAGCAGCTTGGCCCCTACAAGTTCCGGCTATGGCTACACCTTC.

V is TRBV5-1 and J is TRBJ2-7; 11 nucleotides align to TRBD1. The germline V gene has CDR1 SGHRS and CDR2 YFSETQ. V gave up 4 bases and J gave up 7 bases; unmatched junction bases: 7. CDR3 length equals 14 residues. CDR3: CASSPRTGGWEQYF. CDR3 nucleotide sequence: TGCGCCAGCAGCCCAAGGACAGGGGGCTGGGAGCAGTACTTC.

In its sample, this clone was seen once. The V and J genes are TRBV7-9 and TRBJ2-2, with a tentative D call TRBD1 (6 bases). V was cut by 4 bases and J by 4 bases, with 16 bases left in between. The CDR3 sequence is 16 residues long. The germline V gene has CDR1 SEHNR and CDR2 FQNEAQ (reference sequence). Here the CDR3 DNA reads TGTGCCAGCAGCTCCCCACGAAGAGGGGGCACCGGGGAGCTGTTTTTT. It codes for CASSSPRRGGTGELFF.

V and J are TRBV5-1 and TRBJ1-1, with 10 bases identical to TRBD1. Germline V gene lookup returns CDR1 SGHRS and CDR2 YFSETQ. This CDR3 contains 16 residues. J gave up 5 bases and V 4 bases, and 11 bases lay outside the gene matches. CDR3: CASSLPGTGVGTEAFF. In nucleotides, the CDR3 is TGCGCCAGCAGCCTACCCGGGACAGGGGTTGGTACTGAAGCTTTCTTT.

This clone was observed a few times. The V call is TRBV19, the J call TRBJ2-3, with 11 bases fitting TRBD1. The CDR3 totals 15 residues. Germline values: CDR1 LNHDA, CDR2 SQIVND (reference sequence). The junction had 3 bases not matched to a gene; V was cut back by 3 bases and J by 4 bases. The chain's CDR3 is CASSMTGQGADTQYF. The CDR3 bases are TGTGCCAGTAGTATGACGGGACAGGGGGCAGATACGCAGTATTTT. The full variable domain, completed using reference TRBV19 and TRBJ2-3, is DGGITQSPKYLFRKEGQNVTLSCEQNLNHDAMYWYRQDPGQGLRLIYYSQIVNDFQKGDIAEGYSVSREKKESFPLTVTSAQKNPTAFYLCASSMTGQGADTQYFGPGTRLTVL.

V is TRBV2 and J is TRBJ1-1; possibly TRBD1 for D (6 bases). V gave up 6 bases and J gave up 1 base, with 15 bases separating them. This CDR3 comprises 15 residues. Germline V CDR1 and CDR2: SNHLY, FYNNEI. CDR3: CASRPLGGRNTEAFF. The DNA of the CDR3 is TGTGCCAGCAGGCCTCTGGGGGGCCGGAACACTGAAGCTTTCTTT.

The genes are TRBV6-1 and TRBJ2-5; TRBD1 might be the D (7 bases). Trimming took off 7 bases at V and 5 bases at J, with 17 bases between the two ends. Germline values: CDR1 MNHNS, CDR2 SASEGT. The CDR3 is 14 residues long. The CDR3 region has the DNA TGTGCCAGCATCTTAACAGGGGACTTGGAGACCCAGTACTTC. The encoded protein is CASILTGDLETQYF.

V is TRBV4-1 and J is TRBJ1-1; a possible D gene is TRBD1 (6 bases). The CDR3 contains 17 residues. Germline V gene lookup returns CDR1 MGHRA and CDR2 YSYEKL. V lost 5 bases and J lost 0, with 19 bases in between. The CDR3 region has the DNA TGCGCCAGCAGCGCACGGACAGCGGAGGCCATGAACACTGAAGCTTTCTTT. This sequence encodes CASSARTAEAMNTEAFF.

This chain connects TRBV5-1 to TRBJ1-1; D gene ambiguous. The CDR3 is made up of 13 amino acids. The V gene lost 4 bases and the J gene lost 2 bases, with 9 bases spanning the gap. Germline V gives CDR1 SGHRS, CDR2 YFSETQ. The CDR3 sequence is CASSRDPNTEAFF. CDR3 bases: TGCGCCAGCAGCCGCGACCCCAACACTGAAGCTTTCTTT.

CDR3 in DNA: TGTGCCAGTAGTATAGATGGTTTGCCTCGGTATGGCTACACCTTC. It specifies CASSIDGLPRYGYTF. The rearrangement links TRBV19 to TRBJ1-2, with D uncertain. The CDR3 sequence is 15 residues long. Germline V gives CDR1 LNHDA, CDR2 SQIVND (reference sequence). V shed 0 bases and J shed 5 bases, with 13 bases lying between them.

The chain employs TRBV2 and TRBJ1-1; the match to TRBD1 covers 12 bases. Germline V gene lookup returns CDR1 SNHLY and CDR2 FYNNEI. The CDR3 loop spans 13 amino acids. J was trimmed by 10 bases and V by 7 bases; bases with no gene match: 7. The CDR3 bases are TGTGCCAGCAAAGGGACAGGGGGCGCGGGAGCTTTCTTT. Translating gives CASKGTGGAGAFF.

V and J are TRBV30 and TRBJ1-6; D not certain. Trimming removed 4 bases at V and 6 bases at J, with 13 bases between. Germline V gives CDR1 GTSNPN, CDR2 SVGIG (reference sequence). The CDR3 contains 14 residues. The CDR3 DNA reads as TGTGCCTGGACCAAACAGTGGGGTAATTCACCCCTCCACTTT. Translation gives CAWTKQWGNSPLHF.

The chain carries TRBV10-3 and TRBJ2-1, with D perhaps matching TRBD1 (6 bases). V lost 6 bases to trimming and J lost 4 bases, with 10 bases between them. Germline V gene data show CDR1 as ENHRY and CDR2 as SYGVKD. The CDR3 runs to 13 residues. The CDR3 DNA follows: TGTGCCATCAGGGACAGCCTTTACAATGAGCAGTTCTTC. Its protein is CAIRDSLYNEQFF.

CDR3 nucleotide sequence: TGTGCCAGCTCACTACGGACTCAAGAGACCCAGTACTTC. It codes for CASSLRTQETQYF. V and J are TRBV18 and TRBJ2-5; possible D gene TRBD2, 5 bases. Per germline, CDR1 KGHSH and CDR2 LQKENI. With 4 bases removed from V and 2 bases from J, the gap between germline ends came to 8 bases. The CDR3 spans 13 residues.

The chain carries TRBV6-5 and TRBJ2-2; D might be TRBD1 (6 bases). The CDR3 covers 14 residues. The V and J ends lost 8 bases and 5 bases respectively, with 15 bases between them. Germline CDR1 and CDR2: MNHEY and SVGAGI. DNA for the CDR3: TGTGCCAGCCGAGGCCAGGGGTCAACCGGGGAGCTGTTTTTT. Amino acids: CASRGQGSTGELFF.

This clone was seen only once. This sequence joins TRBV6-1 and TRBJ1-3; TRBD1 matches 8 bases. The junction had 9 bases not matched to a gene; V was cut back by 7 bases and J by 4 bases. In germline, CDR1 is MNHNS, CDR2 SASEGT. The CDR3 has 15 residues. For the CDR3, the DNA is TGTGCCAGCACCCGGACAGGGACTGACGGAAACACCATATATTTT. This sequence encodes CASTRTGTDGNTIYF.

The chain is built from TRBV4-1 and TRBJ1-1; D is uncertain. Per the germline V gene, CDR1 is MGHRA and CDR2 is YSYEKL. The CDR3 has 15 residues. V lost 4 bases to trimming and J lost 4 bases, with 16 bases between them. The CDR3 region is CASSRAGRAGTEAFF. The DNA for the CDR3 is TGCGCCAGCAGCCGAGCCGGGAGGGCGGGCACTGAAGCTTTCTTT.

The chain joins TRBV2 to TRBJ1-5, with 8 bases fitting TRBD1. From germline, CDR1 is SNHLY and CDR2 FYNNEI. V shed 4 bases, J shed 6 bases, and the junction held 5 bases outside the gene matches. There are 14 residues in the CDR3. The CDR3 loop is CASSGTGGSQPQHF. CDR3 bases: TGTGCCAGCAGTGGAACAGGGGGGAGTCAGCCCCAGCATTTT.